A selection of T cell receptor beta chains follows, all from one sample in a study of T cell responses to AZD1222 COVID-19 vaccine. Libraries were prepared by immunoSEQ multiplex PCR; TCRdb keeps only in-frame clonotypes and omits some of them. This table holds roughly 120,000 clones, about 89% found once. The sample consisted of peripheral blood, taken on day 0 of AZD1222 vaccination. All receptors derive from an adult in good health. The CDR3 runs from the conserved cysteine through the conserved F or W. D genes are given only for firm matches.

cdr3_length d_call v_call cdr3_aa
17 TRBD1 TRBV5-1 CASSLGGQGLFYNEQFF
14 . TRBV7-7 CASSLAVSTGELFF
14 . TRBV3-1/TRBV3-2 CASSQLTLFNEQFF
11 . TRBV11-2 CASRVQYEAFF
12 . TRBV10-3 CAISVGINEQFF
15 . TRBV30 CAWGPPGTVLNTIYF
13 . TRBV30 CAWSVTPDTEAFF
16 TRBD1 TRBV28 CASSFRQGARNTEAFF
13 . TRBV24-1 CATSPRQNYGYTF
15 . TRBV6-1 CASSDPRRSNEKLFF
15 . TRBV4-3 CASSQTFQGGQPQHF
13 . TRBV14 CASSQDSKNIQYF
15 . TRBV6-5 CASSYSRSGNTEAFF
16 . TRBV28 CASSYPGEGPYNEQFF
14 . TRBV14 CASSQGSSYNEQFF
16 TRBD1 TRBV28 CASSLGQGSSGNTIYF
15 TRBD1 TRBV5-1 CASSGRTGDNSPLHF
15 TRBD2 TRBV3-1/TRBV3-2 CASSRGLGTGGELFF
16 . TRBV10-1 CASSGGPGVTYNEQFF
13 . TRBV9 CASSAGFDQPQHF
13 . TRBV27 CAISPSPNTEAFF
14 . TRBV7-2 CASSPNLVGTEAFF
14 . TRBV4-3 CASGTAGSPGELFF
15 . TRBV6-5 CASSRLGSSGNTIYF
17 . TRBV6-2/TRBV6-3 CASSYAQGRGWGQPQHF
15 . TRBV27 CASSPPGREEYGYTF
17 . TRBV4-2 CASSPNSGGTGQETQYF
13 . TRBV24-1 CATSDQTFNEQFF
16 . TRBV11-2 CASSLVRGRGTGEQFF
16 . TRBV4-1 CASSQLPQGNTGELFF
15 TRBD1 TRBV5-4 CASSLAGTGSRGYTF
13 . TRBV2 CASIRVWDTEAFF
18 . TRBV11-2 CASSTRLTRGDGKNIQYF
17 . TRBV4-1 CASSYTRDERITGELFF
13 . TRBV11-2 CASSLRGQAEAFF
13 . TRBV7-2 CASSTYVGNEAFF
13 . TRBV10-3 CAIRWDGNSPLHF
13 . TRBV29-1 CSVDLGKGQPQHF
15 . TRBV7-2 CASSLGGISYNEQFF
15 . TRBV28 CASSPSLDGYYGYTF
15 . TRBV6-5 CASSPTASGANVLTF
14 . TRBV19 CASIPGESRNTIYF
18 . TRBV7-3 CASSLTGTAPNTLYGYTF
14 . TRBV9 CASSDSGGENEQFF
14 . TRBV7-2 CASSLDGGEYGYTF
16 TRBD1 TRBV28 CASSRTGFGLVQPQHF
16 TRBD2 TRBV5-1 CASSLVAGVSYNEQFF
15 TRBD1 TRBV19 CASSIRQGIPQPQHF
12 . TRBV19 CASSVGGTPQHF
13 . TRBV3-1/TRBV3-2 CASSPGSNSPLHF
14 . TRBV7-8 CASSLVGREVEQYF
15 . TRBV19 CASMPLIGDHQPQHF
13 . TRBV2 CASSGQGREKLFF
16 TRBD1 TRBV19 CASSPRTGANTGELFF
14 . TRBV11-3 CASSLTTSTDTQYF
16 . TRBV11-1 CASSSIPYQSYNEQFF
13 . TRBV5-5 CASSEGSTDTQYF
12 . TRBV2 CANRDNKETQYF
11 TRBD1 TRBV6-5 CASSRPGQEFF